This TCR beta chain came from a study of blood T cell repertoires in COVID-19. Trimming removed 6 bases from V and 0 bases from J, with 12 bases in between. Per the germline V gene, CDR1 is SGHRS and CDR2 is YFSETQ. CDR3 length equals 14 residues. Cohorts were determined from participant-reported clinical history. Authors' analysis steps: By means of reference gene primer amplification, nucleated cell counts were estimated. Method: immunoSEQ multiplex PCR; TCRdb's copy keeps in-frame clones and lacks some. That table gives V, J and clone size, and the DNA gave D and trimming. The table lists approximately 330,000 clones, around 85% of them singletons.

The sequenced sample consisted of PBMCs or T cells enriched from blood (not recorded which). This rearrangement joins TRBV5-1 to TRBJ2-5; a weak D match, TRBD1 (6 bases). The clonotype was recovered from a woman aged 40 to 50 with acute COVID-19. CDR3 nucleotides: TGCGCCAGCAAGGTCACAGGGTACCAAGAGACCCAGTACTTC. It specifies CASKVTGYQETQYF.